Each of the 10 T cell receptor beta chains below was sequenced from the same sample in a study of blood T cell repertoires in COVID-19. Sequenced by immunoSEQ multiplex PCR; TCRdb stores in-frame clones only, minus some. This sample yields 350,000 to 450,000 clones, of which approximately 90% are seen a single time; around 0.94% belongs to the top ten. The sample consisted of PBMCs or T cells enriched from blood (not recorded which). These receptors all stem from a woman between 35 and 50 years old who had been exposed to COVID-19.

This chain joins TRBV19 and TRBJ2-7, with 9 bases fitting TRBD1. CDR3 size: 13 residues. Trimming cost V 8 bases and J 6 bases; bases outside gene matches: 8. CDR1 and CDR2 from the germline V gene are LNHDA and SQIVND (reference sequence). As DNA, the CDR3 is TGTGCCAGTGCCGACAGGGGGATAGGCGAGCAGTACTTC. Translating it yields CASADRGIGEQYF.

V usage is TRBV20-1 and J usage is TRBJ1-1; possible D gene TRBD1, 5 bases. This CDR3 is built from 14 residues. CDR1 is DFQATT, CDR2 SNEGSKA, per germline (reference sequence). V was shortened by 3 bases and J by 0 bases, with 11 bases between the two germline ends. CDR3 sequence: CSASSGFMNTEAFF. CDR3 nucleotides: TGCAGTGCTAGTTCAGGGTTTATGAACACTGAAGCTTTCTTT.

The CDR3 region has the DNA TGTGCCACCACAGGGAGTCCTAATTCACCCCTCCACTTT. Its translation: CATTGSPNSPLHF. The chain has TRBV2 and TRBJ1-6; possibly TRBD1 for D (6 bases). The V and J ends lost 10 bases and 6 bases respectively, with 13 bases between them. Looked up from germline, CDR1 is SNHLY and CDR2 is FYNNEI. This CDR3 contains 13 residues.

The CDR3 DNA reads TGTGCCAGTAGTATAGATCTATTTGGGCAGGGGCTCGGCGAGCAGTACTTC. Translating gives CASSIDLFGQGLGEQYF. V usage is TRBV19 and J usage is TRBJ2-7; TRBD1 is a possible D gene (6 bases). Germline CDR1 reads LNHDA; CDR2 reads SQIVND (reference sequence). V was pared by 0 bases and J by 6 bases, with 21 bases between. The CDR3 contains 17 residues.

This rearrangement joins TRBV18 to TRBJ2-7, with 9 nucleotides matching TRBD1. The CDR3 length is 15 residues. Germline CDR1 and CDR2: KGHSH and LQKENI. The V gene end was trimmed by 2 bases and the J gene end by 0 bases; junction bases not matched to a gene: 2. The CDR3 DNA sequence: TGTGCCAGCTCACCAACAGGGGGCCCCTCCTACGAGCAGTACTTC. Translated: CASSPTGGPSYEQYF.

This chain connects TRBV27 to TRBJ2-1; 11 bases fit TRBD2. The CDR3 is 17 amino acids. The V segment lost 2 bases and the J segment 1 base; nucleotides outside the gene matches: 4. Germline V gives CDR1 MNHEY, CDR2 SMNVEV (reference sequence). CDR3 in amino acids: CASSLTSGSLSYNEQFF. CDR3 nucleotides: TGTGCCAGCAGTTTAACTAGCGGGAGTCTATCCTACAATGAGCAGTTCTTC.

This chain connects TRBV7-9 to TRBJ2-2, with 13 bases identical to TRBD2. This CDR3 region has 17 residues. Germline loops: CDR1 SEHNR, CDR2 FQNEAQ (reference sequence). Trimming took 4 bases from V and 6 from J; bases not matched to a gene: 8. The CDR3 is CASSSGTSGTGAGELFF. The CDR3 nucleotides read TGTGCCAGCAGCTCCGGGACTAGCGGGACGGGCGCCGGGGAGCTGTTTTTT. The whole variable domain, filled in from reference TRBV7-9 and TRBJ2-2, reads DTGVSQNPRHKITKRGQNVTFRCDPISEHNRLYWYRQTLGQGPEFLTYFQNEAQLEKSRLLSDRFSAERPKGSFSTLEIQRTEQGDSAMYLCASSSGTSGTGAGELFFGEGSRLTVL.

The chain combines TRBV5-1 with TRBJ1-1; no clear D. Trimming left V 0 bases short and J 1 base short, with 16 bases between. This CDR3 is built from 17 residues. CDR1 is SGHRS and CDR2 is YFSETQ in the germline V gene. CDR3 amino acids: CASSLASGDSTNTEAFF. The CDR3 DNA follows: TGCGCCAGCAGCTTGGCCAGCGGGGATAGTACGAACACTGAAGCTTTCTTT.

This chain joins TRBV27 and TRBJ2-1; 11 positions agree with TRBD2. After removal of 5 bases from V and 10 bases from J, the junction contained 16 bases not matched to a gene. Germline V gene lookup returns CDR1 MNHEY and CDR2 SMNVEV (reference sequence). The CDR3 runs 17 residues. In DNA, the CDR3 is TGTGCCAGCAGTCTCCGTCTAGCGGGGGGCCAAAATGCGGAGCAGTTCTTC. This sequence encodes CASSLRLAGGQNAEQFF.

The chain links TRBV6-5 to TRBJ1-1; D ambiguous. CDR1 is MNHEY, CDR2 SVGAGI, per germline. The CDR3 contains 13 residues. V gave up 8 bases and J gave up 4 bases, with 14 bases separating them. DNA for the CDR3: TGTGCCAGCGTGAATAGCGTGGGCACTGAAGCTTTCTTT. This translates into CASVNSVGTEAFF.